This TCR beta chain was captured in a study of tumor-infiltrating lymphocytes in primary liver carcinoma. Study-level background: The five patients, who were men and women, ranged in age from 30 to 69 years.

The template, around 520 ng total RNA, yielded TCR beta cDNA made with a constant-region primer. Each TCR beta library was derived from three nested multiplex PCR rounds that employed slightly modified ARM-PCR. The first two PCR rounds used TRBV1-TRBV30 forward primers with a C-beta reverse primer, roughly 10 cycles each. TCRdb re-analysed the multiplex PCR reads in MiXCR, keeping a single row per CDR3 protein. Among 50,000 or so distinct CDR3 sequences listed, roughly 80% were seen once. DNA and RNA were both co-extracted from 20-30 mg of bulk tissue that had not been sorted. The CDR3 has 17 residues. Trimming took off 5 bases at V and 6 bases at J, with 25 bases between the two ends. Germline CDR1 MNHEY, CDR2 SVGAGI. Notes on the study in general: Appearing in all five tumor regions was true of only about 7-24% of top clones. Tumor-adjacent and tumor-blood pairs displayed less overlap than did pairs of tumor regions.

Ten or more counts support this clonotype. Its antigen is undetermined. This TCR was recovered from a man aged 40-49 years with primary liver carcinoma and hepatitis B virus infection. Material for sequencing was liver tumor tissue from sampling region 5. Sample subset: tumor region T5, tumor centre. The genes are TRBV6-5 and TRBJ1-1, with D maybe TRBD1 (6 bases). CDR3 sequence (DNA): TGTGCCAGCAGTCCCCCCACGGGGGCGGTAGGTATCGCTGAAGCTTTCTTT. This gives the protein CASSPPTGAVGIAEAFF.